Listed here are 13 T cell receptor beta chains from one sample, sequenced in a study of cytomegalovirus exposure and HLA in healthy donors. This PCR relied on a set of 60 Vbeta primers and 13 Jbeta primers. Clones were sequenced by immunoSEQ multiplex PCR, and TCRdb holds only the in-frame ones, with some missing. This sample yields approximately 110,000 clones, of which about 80% are seen a single time; about 7.7% belongs to the top ten. The sequencing sample was made of PBMCs. The receptors shown here come from a woman aged 45-60 years in good health and CMV-seropositive.

This clone was detected a few times. DNA for the CDR3: TGTGCCAGCAGCTTAGGAGGTTTGTCACCCCTCCACTTT. Protein product: CASSLGGLSPLHF. The genes are TRBV7-9 and TRBJ1-6; unclear D gene. This CDR3 has 13 amino acids. Germline V gene data show CDR1 as SEHNR and CDR2 as FQNEAQ (reference sequence). The V gene lost 1 base and the J gene lost 10 bases, with 8 bases spanning the gap.

The rearrangement joins TRBV10-3 to TRBJ2-3; 7 positions agree with TRBD2. Germline V lookup: CDR1 ENHRY, CDR2 SYGVKD. The CDR3 has 13 amino acids. The V and J ends lost 11 bases and 4 bases, in that order; junction bases with no gene match: 9. The chain's CDR3 is CASGGGRADTQYF. In DNA, the CDR3 is TGTGCCTCCGGGGGAGGGCGGGCAGATACGCAGTATTTT.

The CDR3 sequence: CASSLGAGSYEQYF. CDR3 sequence (DNA): TGTGCCAGCAGCTTAGGCGCGGGCTCCTACGAGCAGTACTTC. V and J are TRBV7-3 and TRBJ2-7; tentatively, D is TRBD2 (5 bases). Germline loops: CDR1 SGHTA, CDR2 FQGTGA. Trimming stripped 2 bases from V and 0 bases from J, with 8 bases between. The CDR3 runs 14 residues.

V usage is TRBV7-2 and J usage is TRBJ2-1; D possibly corresponds to TRBD1 (6 bases). With 7 bases removed from V and 5 bases from J, the gap between germline ends came to 15 bases. The CDR3 runs 14 residues. The germline V gene has CDR1 SGHTA and CDR2 FQGNSA. The DNA for the CDR3 is TGTGCCAGCAAGAGGGGGTTAACGGACAATGAGCAGTTCTTC. Amino acids: CASKRGLTDNEQFF.

This chain connects TRBV19 to TRBJ2-5; D is unresolved. The length of the CDR3 is 13 residues. Germline CDR1 and CDR2: LNHDA and SQIVND (reference sequence). Trimming removed 6 bases from V and 0 bases from J, with 8 bases in between. The DNA for the CDR3 is TGTGCCAGTAGCAAAATGTACCAAGAGACCCAGTACTTC. Amino acids: CASSKMYQETQYF.

J is TRBJ2-3 and V is TRBV7-2; TRBD2 matches at 12 bases. This CDR3 is built from 19 residues. The V segment lost 1 base and the J segment 4 bases; nucleotides outside the gene matches: 12. Germline V gene sequence: CDR1 SGHTA, CDR2 FQGNSA. The CDR3 region is CASSLGRLAGGPSADTQYF. As DNA, the CDR3 is TGTGCCAGCAGCTTAGGCAGGCTAGCGGGAGGGCCCTCGGCAGATACGCAGTATTTT.

The CDR3: CASSYGQGSLWEQYF. DNA for the CDR3: TGTGCCAGCAGCTACGGACAAGGGTCTCTTTGGGAGCAGTACTTC. The chain is built from TRBV7-9 and TRBJ2-7, with a weak D call TRBD1 (5 bases). Germline V CDR1 and CDR2: SEHNR, FQNEAQ (reference sequence). V lost 4 bases and J lost 7, with 20 bases in between. The CDR3 runs to 15 residues.

This rearrangement joins TRBV19 to TRBJ2-2; 10 positions match TRBD2. The ends lost 0 bases at V and 3 bases at J; junction bases unmatched: 1. The CDR3 runs to 16 residues. Germline lookup yields CDR1 LNHDA and CDR2 SQIVND (reference sequence). The CDR3 spells CASSIELAGHTGELFF. The DNA of the CDR3 is TGTGCCAGTAGTATAGAACTAGCGGGACACACCGGGGAGCTGTTTTTT.

V usage is TRBV11-2 and J usage is TRBJ2-5; 7 nucleotides align to TRBD2. The DNA end favors TRBJ2-7, so the J call may be wrong. Germline V gene data show CDR1 as SGHAT and CDR2 as FQNNGV. The CDR3 sequence is 15 residues long. The CDR3 bases are TGTGCCAGCACCCCGTCGAGTGGGGGGGTCTACGAGCAGTACTTC. Protein: CASTPSSGGVYEQYF.

The chain carries TRBV4-3 and TRBJ1-4; TRBD1 is a possible D gene (6 bases). V shed 4 bases and J shed 0 bases, with 12 bases lying between them. The CDR3 runs 16 residues. Germline V gene data show CDR1 as LGHNA and CDR2 as YSLEER. CDR3 region: CASSRRGIATNEKLFF. CDR3 DNA sequence: TGCGCCAGCAGCCGAAGGGGGATTGCAACTAATGAAAAACTGTTTTTT.

The chain recombines TRBV11-2 with TRBJ2-5; 10 bases are a match to TRBD1. The V segment lost 1 base and the J segment 5 bases; nucleotides outside the gene matches: 10. The V gene's germline CDR1 is SGHAT and CDR2 FQNNGV. This CDR3 contains 17 residues. CDR3 sequence reads: CASSLGSQGTGEETQYF. The CDR3 nucleotides are TGTGCCAGCAGCTTAGGGTCCCAGGGGACAGGGGAGGAGACCCAGTACTTC. Combining the CDR3 with reference TRBV11-2 and TRBJ2-5 gives the whole variable domain EAGVAQSPRYKIIEKRQSVAFWCNPISGHATLYWYQQILGQGPKLLIQFQNNGVVDDSQLPKDRFSAERLKGVDSTLKIQPAKLEDSAVYLCASSLGSQGTGEETQYFGPGTRLLVL.

This chain joins TRBV5-6 and TRBJ2-7; TRBD2 aligns across 9 bases. CDR1 is SGHDT, CDR2 YYEEEE, per germline. Losses at the gene ends were 4 bases for V and 2 bases for J; bases not matched to a gene: 10. The CDR3 is made up of 16 amino acids. This chain's CDR3 is CASSAAGTSFTYEQYF. CDR3 coding DNA: TGTGCCAGCAGCGCGGCCGGGACTAGCTTTACCTACGAGCAGTACTTC.

The gene calls are TRBV5-4 and TRBJ2-1; a weak D match, TRBD2 (5 bases). Trimming pared 4 bases from V and 10 bases from J, leaving 15 bases between. CDR1 SGHNT and CDR2 YYREEE come from the germline V gene (reference sequence). The CDR3 extends over 13 amino acids. CDR3: CASSPERRGEQFF. The CDR3 region has the DNA TGTGCCAGCAGCCCCGAAAGACGAGGGGAGCAGTTCTTC.